Described below is a single TCR beta chain sequence and its context. This sample is drawn from a study of control samples from healthy donors and cancer patients. The data were produced by immunoSEQ multiplex PCR, yet TCRdb's version contains in-frame clones alone and is incomplete. Seen here are 90,000 to 130,000 clones, approximately 82% observed once, and the top ten hold around 6.4%. V was trimmed by 2 bases and J by 2 bases, leaving 7 bases between them. The CDR3 sequence is 14 residues long. In germline, CDR1 is GTSNPN, CDR2 SVGIG (reference sequence). The sequence derives from a man in his late teens or twenties in good health. The chain links TRBV30 to TRBJ2-6; D is perhaps TRBD2 (5 bases). Sequenced material: blood. The CDR3 nucleotides read TGTGCCTGGAGTCCGGGGACTGGGGCCAACGTCCTGACTTTC. Encoded protein: CAWSPGTGANVLTF.